This TCR beta chain was obtained from a study of shared T cell receptors in the human thymus. Produced via immunoSEQ multiplex PCR; TCRdb's table is partial and in-frame only. The data show roughly 660,000 clones, with approximately 88% seen just once and around 0.01% held by the top ten. The germline V gene has CDR1 MGHRA and CDR2 YSYEKL. The CDR3 totals 15 residues. V lost 1 base to trimming and J lost 3 bases, with 9 bases between them. This sample was also put to use in a study of human thymus T cells. As reported in that work: Obtained as resections during corrective heart surgery, the thymus tissue was then studied. Repertoires from thymus and blood appeared to show biased V and J gene usage. Unrelated people showed highly overlapping thymic repertoires, related research reported.

The receptor was isolated from a boy in the first two years of life with a congenital heart defect. The chain carries TRBV4-1 and TRBJ2-2; D might be TRBD1 (6 bases). The sample consisted of thymocytes. The chain's CDR3 is CASSQVTGDTGELFF. CDR3 nucleotide sequence: TGCGCCAGCAGCCAAGTGACAGGAGACACCGGGGAGCTGTTTTTT.